These T cell receptor beta chains were read from a single sample in a study of a mutant IDH1 vaccine in newly diagnosed glioma. Only in-frame clones appear in the TCRdb table, and some are missing; sequencing was by immunoSEQ multiplex PCR. The sample lists some 51,000 clones, roughly 78% seen once, with about 5% in the top ten. These receptors lack a known antigen. Here the sequenced sample was PBMCs, taken from a glioma patient whose treatment included an IDH1 peptide vaccine. These receptors all stem from a man aged 45-65 years with glioma. Each CDR3 is given with its conserved first and last residue. A D gene is named only where the DNA matches it firmly. Where a row states a size, it is once, few, many or the class of an expanded clone; other rows omit it.

J gene: TRBJ1-1
clone size: NA
D gene: TRBD1
V gene: TRBV7-2
CDR3 protein: CASSFRFDRGPDTEAFF
CDR3 DNA: TGTGCCAGCAGCTTTCGATTTGACAGGGGGCCGGACACTGAAGCTTTCTTT

J gene: TRBJ2-2
clone size: NA
D gene: NA
V gene: TRBV4-3
CDR3 protein: CASSQVVRGELFF
CDR3 DNA: TGCGCCAGCAGCCAAGTGGTACGGGGGGAGCTGTTTTTT

J gene: TRBJ2-1
clone size: NA
D gene: NA
V gene: TRBV7-9
CDR3 protein: CASSTGPRGNNEQFF
CDR3 DNA: TGTGCCAGCAGCACCGGCCCCCGGGGGAACAATGAGCAGTTCTTC

J gene: TRBJ2-7
clone size: NA
D gene: TRBD1
V gene: TRBV19
CDR3 protein: CASSPLRTGTGDSYEQYF
CDR3 DNA: TGTGCCAGTAGTCCCCTTAGAACCGGGACAGGGGACTCCTACGAGCAGTACTTC

J gene: TRBJ2-5
clone size: NA
D gene: NA
V gene: TRBV6-1
CDR3 protein: CASSLPETQYF
CDR3 DNA: TGTGCCAGCAGTCTCCCGGAGACCCAGTACTTC

J gene: TRBJ1-1
clone size: few
D gene: TRBD1
V gene: TRBV5-1
CDR3 protein: CASSRAGGGNTEAFF
CDR3 DNA: TGCGCCAGCAGCCGTGCAGGGGGAGGGAACACTGAAGCTTTCTTT

J gene: TRBJ1-5
clone size: once
D gene: NA
V gene: TRBV7-8
CDR3 protein: CASSLEGYSNQPQHF
CDR3 DNA: TGTGCCAGCAGCTTAGAGGGGTATAGCAATCAGCCCCAGCATTTT

J gene: TRBJ1-6
clone size: NA
D gene: TRBD1
V gene: TRBV5-8
CDR3 protein: CAYDRGSNYSPLHF
CDR3 DNA: TGTGCCTATGACAGGGGATCCAATTATTCACCCCTCCACTTT

J gene: TRBJ2-4
clone size: NA
D gene: TRBD1
V gene: TRBV5-1
CDR3 protein: CASSYTGTGENIQYF
CDR3 DNA: TGCGCCAGCAGCTACACCGGGACAGGGGAAAACATTCAGTACTTC

J gene: TRBJ2-3
clone size: NA
D gene: NA
V gene: TRBV30
CDR3 protein: CAWSPKGGTSTDTQYF
CDR3 DNA: TGTGCCTGGAGTCCTAAGGGGGGAACTAGCACAGATACGCAGTATTTT

J gene: TRBJ1-1
clone size: NA
D gene: TRBD1
V gene: TRBV10-3
CDR3 protein: CAISESRTGLNTEAFF
CDR3 DNA: TGTGCCATCAGTGAGTCAAGGACAGGGCTGAACACTGAAGCTTTCTTT

J gene: TRBJ1-5
clone size: NA
D gene: NA
V gene: TRBV30
CDR3 protein: CAWRDGGGNQPQHF
CDR3 DNA: TGTGCCTGGAGGGACGGGGGTGGCAATCAGCCCCAGCATTTT

J gene: TRBJ1-4
clone size: NA
D gene: NA
V gene: TRBV6-6
CDR3 protein: CASSYSQDNEKLFF
CDR3 DNA: TGTGCCAGCAGTTACTCCCAGGATAATGAAAAACTGTTTTTT

J gene: TRBJ2-3
clone size: NA
D gene: TRBD1
V gene: TRBV6-5
CDR3 protein: CASSYPTGSSTDTQYF
CDR3 DNA: TGTGCCAGCAGTTACCCGACAGGGTCTAGCACAGATACGCAGTATTTT

J gene: TRBJ2-1
clone size: NA
D gene: NA
V gene: TRBV7-9
CDR3 protein: CASSHGGPTYNEQFF
CDR3 DNA: TGTGCCAGCAGCCACGGGGGGCCGACCTACAATGAGCAGTTCTTC

J gene: TRBJ1-2
clone size: NA
D gene: NA
V gene: TRBV6-5
CDR3 protein: CASSYDGEMGYTF
CDR3 DNA: TGTGCCAGCAGTTACGACGGAGAGATGGGCTACACCTTC

J gene: TRBJ1-5
clone size: NA
D gene: NA
V gene: TRBV5-6
CDR3 protein: CASSLMIRQGVNQPQHF
CDR3 DNA: TGTGCCAGCAGCTTGATGATACGACAAGGAGTGAACCAGCCCCAGCATTTT

J gene: TRBJ1-4
clone size: NA
D gene: TRBD1
V gene: TRBV9
CDR3 protein: CASSVRGTGLNEKLFF
CDR3 DNA: TGTGCCAGCAGCGTAAGGGGGACAGGGCTAAATGAAAAACTGTTTTTT

J gene: TRBJ2-7
clone size: NA
D gene: TRBD1
V gene: TRBV9
CDR3 protein: CASSPQGQGSEQYF
CDR3 DNA: TGTGCCAGCAGCCCCCAGGGACAGGGGAGCGAGCAGTACTTC

J gene: TRBJ1-2
clone size: NA
D gene: NA
V gene: TRBV29-1
CDR3 protein: CSVVGDIANYGYTF
CDR3 DNA: TGCAGCGTGGTGGGGGACATAGCTAACTATGGCTACACCTTC

J gene: TRBJ2-1
clone size: NA
D gene: NA
V gene: TRBV27
CDR3 protein: CASIRRASYNEQFF
CDR3 DNA: TGTGCCAGCATTCGGAGGGCTTCCTACAATGAGCAGTTCTTC

J gene: TRBJ1-6
clone size: NA
D gene: NA
V gene: TRBV5-1
CDR3 protein: CASSPEGTPVLHF
CDR3 DNA: TGCGCCAGCAGCCCCGAGGGCACGCCGGTCCTCCACTTT

J gene: TRBJ2-1
clone size: NA
D gene: TRBD2
V gene: TRBV6-6
CDR3 protein: CASSYGGGVNEQFF
CDR3 DNA: TGTGCCAGCAGTTACGGCGGGGGGGTTAATGAGCAGTTCTTC

J gene: TRBJ2-3
clone size: NA
D gene: NA
V gene: TRBV4-1
CDR3 protein: CASSQAGTDTQYF
CDR3 DNA: TGCGCCAGCAGCCAAGCCGGCACAGATACGCAGTATTTT

J gene: TRBJ1-5
clone size: NA
D gene: NA
V gene: TRBV9
CDR3 protein: CASSVGLYDQPQHF
CDR3 DNA: TGTGCCAGCAGCGTGGGATTGTACGATCAGCCCCAGCATTTT

J gene: TRBJ1-1
clone size: NA
D gene: NA
V gene: TRBV20-1
CDR3 protein: CSAEPGYEAFF
CDR3 DNA: TGCAGTGCCGAACCGGGTTATGAAGCTTTCTTT

J gene: TRBJ2-2
clone size: NA
D gene: TRBD2
V gene: TRBV9
CDR3 protein: CASSQGLAETGELFF
CDR3 DNA: TGTGCCAGCAGCCAAGGACTAGCGGAGACCGGGGAGCTGTTTTTT

J gene: TRBJ2-5
clone size: NA
D gene: TRBD2
V gene: TRBV7-2
CDR3 protein: CASSPVAGETQYF
CDR3 DNA: TGTGCCAGCAGCCCAGTAGCGGGGGAGACCCAGTACTTC

J gene: TRBJ1-1
clone size: NA
D gene: NA
V gene: TRBV5-6
CDR3 protein: CASSLAGTNAEAFF
CDR3 DNA: TGTGCCAGCAGCTTGGCCGGGACAAACGCCGAAGCTTTCTTT

J gene: TRBJ1-4
clone size: NA
D gene: NA
V gene: TRBV6-1
CDR3 protein: CASSVDFATNEKLFF
CDR3 DNA: TGTGCCAGCAGTGTAGATTTTGCGACTAATGAAAAACTGTTTTTT

J gene: TRBJ1-5
clone size: NA
D gene: NA
V gene: TRBV7-9
CDR3 protein: CASSRSDQPQHF
CDR3 DNA: TGTGCCAGCAGCCGCAGTGATCAGCCCCAGCATTTT

J gene: TRBJ1-3
clone size: NA
D gene: TRBD1
V gene: TRBV2
CDR3 protein: CASTRDRAPSGNTIYF
CDR3 DNA: TGTGCCAGCACCAGGGACAGGGCACCCTCTGGAAACACCATATATTTT

J gene: TRBJ1-2
clone size: NA
D gene: NA
V gene: TRBV10-3
CDR3 protein: CAITDPRVNYGYTF
CDR3 DNA: TGTGCCATCACGGACCCAAGGGTTAACTATGGCTACACCTTC

J gene: TRBJ2-3
clone size: NA
D gene: NA
V gene: TRBV7-8
CDR3 protein: CASSLYGRTDTQYF
CDR3 DNA: TGTGCCAGCAGCTTATACGGTCGCACAGATACGCAGTATTTT

J gene: TRBJ1-4
clone size: NA
D gene: TRBD1
V gene: TRBV19
CDR3 protein: CASRGTVNEKLFF
CDR3 DNA: TGTGCCAGTCGCGGGACAGTTAATGAAAAACTGTTTTTT